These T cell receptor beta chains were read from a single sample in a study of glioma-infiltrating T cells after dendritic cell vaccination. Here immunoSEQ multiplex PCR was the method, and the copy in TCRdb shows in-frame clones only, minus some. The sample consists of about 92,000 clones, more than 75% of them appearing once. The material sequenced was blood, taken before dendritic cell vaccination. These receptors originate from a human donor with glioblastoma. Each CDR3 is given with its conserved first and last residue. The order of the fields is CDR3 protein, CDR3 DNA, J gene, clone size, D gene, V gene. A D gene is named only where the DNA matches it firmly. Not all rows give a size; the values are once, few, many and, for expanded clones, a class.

CASSLGLGSSYNEQFF,TGTGCCAGCAGCTTAGGGCTGGGGAGCTCCTACAATGAGCAGTTCTTC,TRBJ2-1,once,.,TRBV7-6
CASSFPTGDYGTDTQYF,TGTGCCAGCAGCTTCCCGACAGGGGATTATGGCACAGATACGCAGTATTTT,TRBJ2-3,.,TRBD1,TRBV7-9
CASSEYASGGNYGYTF,TGTGCCAGCAGTGAATATGCCTCGGGGGGGAACTATGGCTACACCTTC,TRBJ1-2,.,.,TRBV25-1
CAWEGQEKLFF,TGTGCCTGGGAGGGACAGGAAAAACTGTTTTTT,TRBJ1-4,.,TRBD1,TRBV30
CASSPPERYGYTF,TGTGCCAGCTCACCACCGGAGCGCTATGGCTACACCTTC,TRBJ1-2,once,.,TRBV18
CASSLQGAMGEQFF,TGCGCCAGCAGCTTACAGGGGGCCATGGGTGAGCAGTTCTTC,TRBJ2-1,.,TRBD1,TRBV5-1
CASNLGLAGVGNEQFF,TGTGCCAGCAACCTCGGACTAGCGGGAGTCGGGAATGAGCAGTTCTTC,TRBJ2-1,.,TRBD2,TRBV14
CSVAGAPYEQYF,TGCAGCGTGGCGGGGGCGCCCTACGAGCAGTACTTC,TRBJ2-7,once,.,TRBV29-1
CATSKDLDRGRFGYTF,TGTGCCACCAGCAAAGACCTCGACAGGGGGCGGTTTGGCTACACCTTC,TRBJ1-2,.,TRBD1,TRBV15
CASSQVTPSGRAPYEQYF,TGTGCCAGCAGCCAAGTCACGCCTAGCGGGAGGGCCCCCTACGAGCAGTACTTC,TRBJ2-7,.,TRBD2,TRBV4-2
CSVETDRGLNTGELFF,TGCAGCGTTGAGACGGACAGGGGGTTGAACACCGGGGAGCTGTTTTTT,TRBJ2-2,.,TRBD1,TRBV29-1
CASSTRDRAYEQYF,TGTGCCAGCAGCACCCGGGACAGAGCCTACGAGCAGTACTTC,TRBJ2-7,.,TRBD1,TRBV11-3
CASGTQGGPNTGELFF,TGTGCCAGCGGAACCCAGGGGGGTCCGAACACCGGGGAGCTGTTTTTT,TRBJ2-2,.,.,TRBV6-6
CATKRGDRGNEKLFF,TGTGCCACTAAAAGGGGGGACAGGGGGAATGAAAAACTGTTTTTT,TRBJ1-4,.,TRBD1,TRBV15
CASSLQSGISTDTQYF,TGTGCCAGCAGCTTACAAAGCGGGATTAGCACAGATACGCAGTATTTT,TRBJ2-3,.,TRBD2,TRBV7-9
CASSFRQGSYNEQFF,TGTGCCAGCAGTTTCCGACAGGGTTCCTACAATGAGCAGTTCTTC,TRBJ2-1,once,TRBD1,TRBV6-5
CASSLPTGRGGYTF,TGTGCCAGCAGCTTACCCACAGGGAGAGGAGGCTACACCTTC,TRBJ1-2,.,.,TRBV11-2
CASSIRGTEGYTF,TGCGCCAGCAGCATACGAGGGACAGAGGGCTACACCTTC,TRBJ1-2,.,TRBD1,TRBV4-1
CASSSLGLQGRGNTEAFF,TGCGCCAGCAGCTCGCTGGGCTTACAGGGGAGAGGGAACACTGAAGCTTTCTTT,TRBJ1-1,.,TRBD1,TRBV5-1
CASSLSGTGDEKLFF,TGTGCCAGCAGCTTGTCCGGGACAGGGGATGAAAAACTGTTTTTT,TRBJ1-4,few,TRBD1,TRBV7-9
CASSTKGRGITDTQYF,TGTGCCAGCAGCACGAAGGGCAGGGGGATCACAGATACGCAGTATTTT,TRBJ2-3,.,TRBD1,TRBV7-6